Reported below is one T cell receptor (beta chain). It was with unique molecular identifiers that the TCRbeta library was prepared. TCRdb re-called the PCR reads with MiXCR, one entry per CDR3 protein. The sample records about 1,000,000 distinct CDR3 sequences, roughly 29% being singletons. This entry is derived from a study of T-cell reconstitution after alpha-beta-depleted transplantation in children. The V and J ends lost 4 bases and 0 bases, in that order; junction bases with no gene match: 9. Per the germline V gene, CDR1 is MNHEY and CDR2 is SVGAGI. The CDR3 covers 16 residues. Sequencing used PBMCs, mostly from graft donor cells, obtained 360 days after TCRalphabeta/CD19-depleted stem cell transplant. This receptor was taken from a boy under two years old who had a stem cell transplant for SCID, so the T cells may come from the graft donor. J is TRBJ2-7 and V is TRBV6-5, with 7 bases identical to TRBD2. CDR3 nucleotide sequence: TGTGCCAGCAGTTTCGATGGGGGGGTTAGCTCCTACGAGCAGTACTTC. Protein sequence: CASSFDGGVSSYEQYF.